Sequencing of this T cell receptor (beta chain) was carried out in a study of blood T cells in healthy people across ages. Whole-study findings and limits: The CMV status of each donor remained undetermined, and this could have confounded shifts in expanded clonotypes.

Of note for this clonotype: What it recognizes is unknown.

Per sample, no less than 5 micrograms of total RNA were extracted. Germline V CDR1 and CDR2: SGHAT, FQNNGV. V was pared by 1 base and J by 7 bases, with 10 bases of the junction left unmatched. The CDR3 loop spans 16 amino acids. The authors ran a second PCR of 7 to 11 cycles using a sample-barcoded 5' primer and a J-beta primer mix. Via MiXCR, TCRdb re-called the 5' RACE reads, giving one row per CDR3 protein. The table shows 500,000 to 600,000 distinct CDR3 sequences, with 25% to 30% occurring only once. V and J are TRBV11-2 and TRBJ2-3, with 8 bases that match TRBD2. This clonotype originated in a woman in her seventies in good health. The sample was blood. The CDR3 reads CASSLGLLAAGYTQYF. The CDR3 DNA reads TGTGCCAGCAGCTTAGGATTACTAGCGGCAGGGTATACGCAGTATTTT.